This T cell receptor beta chain is from a study of blood T cells in healthy people across ages. Study outcomes and limitations: Versus aged donors, long-lived donors had higher diversity and more naive CD4+ cells.

Points on this clonotype: What it recognizes is unknown.

Combining a sample-barcoded 5' primer with a J-beta primer mix, a second PCR ran for roughly 6 to 12 cycles. MiXCR was run by TCRdb on the 5' RACE reads, yielding one entry per CDR3 protein. The table shows some 1.5 million distinct CDR3 sequences, with about 42% occurring only once. The material sequenced was blood. The TCR sequence derives from a young woman in good health.

CDR3 bases: TGTGCCACGCAAGCCTACGAGAACACCGGGGAGCTGTTTTTT. As protein: CATQAYENTGELFF. The V and J genes are TRBV15 and TRBJ2-2, with D unresolved. CDR3 length: 14 amino acids. The ends were cut back, 9 bases at V and 1 base at J, with 12 bases in the middle. Germline assignment: CDR1 LNHNV and CDR2 YYDKDF (reference sequence).